These 23 T cell receptor beta chains share one sample of origin, sequenced in a study of radiation and T cells in renal cell carcinoma (dated by TCRdb to the early 2020s). The library was built by means of the immunoSEQ multiplex PCR assay. TCRdb took over this immuneACCESS table, retaining in-frame rearrangements with V and J assigned. Such tables are incomplete; in checked studies, under half of the missing clones stem from an unresolved V gene, and the remainder is unexplained. The sample has approximately 24,000 clones on record, around 49% of them singletons. The ten largest clonotypes hold 15% to 20% of the sample. According to the study, the label for this sample's time point signals: tumor resected at nephrectomy. The treatment or condition label of this sample denotes: 15 Gy SBRT to primary tumor, nephrectomy 4 weeks later. Sample: tumor tissue, taken from a patient whose treatment included radiotherapy and nephrectomy. The receptors come from a woman aged 45-59 years with renal cell carcinoma.

This clone was observed a handful of times. The chain carries TRBV29-1 and TRBJ1-1; D is unresolved. V was shortened by 8 bases and J by 1 base, with 11 bases between the two germline ends. The CDR3 extends over 12 amino acids. Germline V gene sequence: CDR1 SQVTM, CDR2 ANQGSEA. CDR3 sequence: CSTRETNTEAFF. CDR3 nucleotides: TGCAGCACCCGAGAGACGAACACTGAAGCTTTCTTT.

This clone has just a few counts. V and J are TRBV11-3 and TRBJ1-1; perhaps TRBD1 as D (6 bases). The germline V gene encodes CDR1 SGHNT and CDR2 YENEEA. This CDR3 comprises 16 residues. The germline V and J ends were trimmed by 6 bases and 0 bases, with 17 bases remaining between them. CDR3 residues: CASRHSETGLNTEAFF. CDR3 DNA sequence: TGTGCCAGCAGACACTCAGAGACAGGACTGAACACTGAAGCTTTCTTT.

The genes are TRBV6-5 and TRBJ2-5, with D possibly matching TRBD2 (7 bases). The CDR3 is 15 amino acids. Trimming pared 2 bases from V and 4 bases from J, leaving 14 bases between. Germline CDR1 and CDR2: MNHEY and SVGAGI. CDR3 sequence reads: CASSYGGARSETQYF. The CDR3 nucleotides are TGTGCCAGCAGTTACGGGGGGGCACGTTCAGAGACCCAGTACTTC.

Only a few counts were recorded for this clone. V usage is TRBV5-6 and J usage is TRBJ1-2; unclear D gene. CDR1 SGHDT and CDR2 YYEEEE come from the germline V gene. CDR3 size: 13 residues. V lost 0 bases, J lost 4 bases, and 7 bases lay in between. In DNA form, the CDR3 reads TGTGCCAGCAGCTTGGCGAGCAGCTATGGCTACACCTTC. Its protein is CASSLASSYGYTF.

The chain joins TRBV2 to TRBJ1-3; the D is unclear. Between the trimmed V and J ends, which lost 8 bases and 0 bases, there was a span of 11 bases. CDR1 SNHLY and CDR2 FYNNEI come from the germline V gene. The CDR3 runs 14 residues. The CDR3 here is CASEAISSGNTIYF. The CDR3 nucleotides read TGTGCCAGCGAGGCGATAAGCTCTGGAAACACCATATATTTT.

V and J are TRBV4-2 and TRBJ1-2; no clear D. The germline V and J ends were trimmed by 0 bases and 2 bases, with 7 bases remaining between them. The CDR3 consists of 14 residues. CDR1 and CDR2 (germline): LGHNA, YNFKEQ. Here the CDR3 DNA reads TGTGCCAGCAGCCAAGATGTAGGGAACTATGGCTACACCTTC. It specifies CASSQDVGNYGYTF.

This clone is medium-sized by share. DNA for the CDR3: TGTGCCAGCAGCTTAGGGGAGGGAGGGTTCGTGCCCCAGCATTTT. This gives the protein CASSLGEGGFVPQHF. The rearrangement joins TRBV7-8 to TRBJ1-5; D unresolved. V lost 1 base, J lost 9 bases, and 16 bases lay in between. The germline gives CDR1 SGHVS, CDR2 FQNEAQ. The CDR3 has 15 amino acids.

The genes are TRBV7-2 and TRBJ2-3; D is possibly TRBD2 (6 bases). The V gene's germline CDR1 is SGHTA and CDR2 FQGNSA. This CDR3 is 16 amino acids long. Trimming took off 5 bases at V and 6 bases at J, with 21 bases between the two ends. As DNA, the CDR3 is TGTGCCAGCAGCCAAGCCGGGGGTGGGGTGTTGGATACGCAGTATTTT. It encodes CASSQAGGGVLDTQYF.

This clone has a single count. The rearrangement joins TRBV6-6 to TRBJ1-6; no firm D call. Trimming shortened V by 5 bases and J by 7 bases, and 9 bases separated the two germline ends. The CDR3 loop spans 13 amino acids. Germline CDR1 reads MNHNY; CDR2 reads SVGAGI (reference sequence). CDR3: CASSPRVNSPLHF. Here the CDR3 DNA reads TGTGCCAGCAGTCCGAGAGTCAATTCACCCCTCCACTTT.

This clone occurred many times. V gene TRBV7-9 combines with J gene TRBJ2-2; TRBD1 or TRBD2 may be the D gene (5 bases each). V lost 6 bases, J lost 7 bases, and 15 bases lay in between. CDR3 length: 14 amino acids. CDR1 and CDR2 from the germline V gene are SEHNR and FQNEAQ (reference sequence). CDR3 sequence (DNA): TGTGCCAGCAGTCCCGGGGCCCAACACGGGGAGCTGTTTTTT. Its translation is CASSPGAQHGELFF.

The chain joins TRBV2 to TRBJ2-3; 7 bases match TRBD1. The CDR3 contains 15 residues. Germline lookup yields CDR1 SNHLY and CDR2 FYNNEI. The V gene end was trimmed by 8 bases and the J gene end by 4 bases; junction bases not matched to a gene: 12. This CDR3 reads CASQYTGASADTQYF. The CDR3 region has the DNA TGTGCCAGCCAATATACAGGGGCGAGCGCAGATACGCAGTATTTT.

The chain carries TRBV6-1 and TRBJ1-2, with TRBD1 matching over 9 bases. The CDR3 length is 17 residues. Germline CDR1 and CDR2: MNHNS and SASEGT. V lost 2 bases to trimming and J lost 4 bases; unmatched junction nucleotides: 11. CDR3 nucleotides: TGTGCCAGCAGTGAATGGACAGGGGTCTACCCGTCCTATGGCTACACCTTC. It encodes CASSEWTGVYPSYGYTF.

The chain links TRBV10-1 to TRBJ2-4; no firm D call. This CDR3 region has 13 residues. In germline, CDR1 is WNHNN, CDR2 SYGVQD (reference sequence). V dropped 7 bases and J dropped 3 bases, with 10 bases sitting between them. The CDR3 DNA is TGCGCCAGCAACGCAAATAGCAAAAACATTCAGTACTTC. Protein: CASNANSKNIQYF.

Only a few counts were recorded for this clone. The chain links TRBV10-1 to TRBJ1-1, with 8 nucleotides matching TRBD1. The CDR3 loop spans 13 amino acids. Germline trimming cut 6 bases from V and 3 bases from J; bases unmatched to any gene: 3. Germline assignment: CDR1 WNHNN and CDR2 SYGVQD (reference sequence). The CDR3 reads CASSADRDTEAFF. The CDR3 DNA follows: TGCGCCAGCAGCGCGGACAGGGACACTGAAGCTTTCTTT.

V is TRBV5-1 and J is TRBJ2-7; perhaps TRBD1 as D (5 bases). V lost 2 bases to trimming and J lost 4 bases, with 10 bases between them. This CDR3 comprises 13 residues. Germline assignment: CDR1 SGHRS and CDR2 YFSETQ. The CDR3 loop is CASSLGASYEQYF. The DNA for the CDR3 is TGCGCCAGCAGCTTAGGGGCGAGTTACGAGCAGTACTTC.

This sequence joins TRBV19 and TRBJ2-7; no firm D call. Germline assignment: CDR1 LNHDA and CDR2 SQIVND (reference sequence). The CDR3 is 13 residues long. V lost 5 bases, J lost 3 bases, and 11 bases lay in between. The CDR3 reads CASSSEVRYEQYF. The CDR3 coding sequence is TGTGCCAGTAGTTCTGAGGTGCGCTACGAGCAGTACTTC.

This rearrangement joins TRBV7-9 to TRBJ1-5; TRBD1 matches 7 bases. The CDR3 runs to 12 residues. With 9 bases clipped from V and 4 bases from J, the junction kept 3 bases outside the gene matches. CDR1 is SEHNR, CDR2 FQNEAQ, per germline (reference sequence). The CDR3 bases are TGTGCCAGTGGGACAGATAATCAGCCCCAGCATTTT. It yields the protein CASGTDNQPQHF.

The chain joins TRBV2 to TRBJ1-5; D may be TRBD1 (5 bases). The V and J ends lost 7 bases and 0 bases respectively, with 13 bases between them. The germline gives CDR1 SNHLY, CDR2 FYNNEI. This CDR3 contains 15 residues. The CDR3 is CASTRGRNSNQPQHF. The CDR3 DNA reads as TGTGCCAGCACCCGGGGCAGAAATAGCAATCAGCCCCAGCATTTT. Combining the CDR3 with reference TRBV2 and TRBJ1-5 gives the whole variable domain EPEVTQTPSHQVTQMGQEVILRCVPISNHLYFYWYRQILGQKVEFLVSFYNNEISEKSEIFDDQFSVERPDGSNFTLKIRSTKLEDSAMYFCASTRGRNSNQPQHFGDGTRLSIL.

This clone was detected only once. The rearrangement joins TRBV4-3 to TRBJ1-2, with 9 bases identical to TRBD1. Germline loops: CDR1 LGHNA, CDR2 YSLEER. This CDR3 has 15 residues. With V trimmed by 4 bases and J by 6 bases, 9 bases remained unmatched. The CDR3, as DNA: TGCGCCAGCAGCCCGGGGACAGGGCGGGTGCATGGCTACACCTTC. Its translation: CASSPGTGRVHGYTF.

J is TRBJ1-2 and V is TRBV14; D call uncertain. The CDR3 covers 13 residues. Trimming removed 0 bases from V and 14 bases from J, with 16 bases in between. Germline V lookup: CDR1 SGHDN, CDR2 FVKESK. The DNA of the CDR3 is TGTGCCAGCAGCCAAGATCTTGGATATTTAGGAACCTTC. Its translation is CASSQDLGYLGTF.

This clone has only a few counts. The V gene is TRBV6-6, the J gene TRBJ2-7, with a possible D match to TRBD2 (5 bases). The CDR3 length is 14 residues. The V end lost 0 bases, the J end lost 5 bases, and 11 bases lay between the germline ends. Germline V CDR1 and CDR2: MNHNY, SVGAGI (reference sequence). As DNA, the CDR3 is TGTGCCAGCAGTTACTCTCCTAGCACCCACGAGCAGTACTTC. Protein: CASSYSPSTHEQYF.

V gene TRBV18 combines with J gene TRBJ2-7; 7 bases are a match to TRBD1. The CDR3 contains 16 residues. Germline V CDR1 and CDR2: KGHSH, LQKENI. V gave up 1 base and J gave up 0 bases; unmatched junction bases: 6. The CDR3 sequence is CASSPRRDSSSYEQYF. For the CDR3, the DNA is TGTGCCAGCTCACCACGACGGGACAGCAGCTCCTACGAGCAGTACTTC.

This clone appeared many times. CDR3 sequence: CASSQDRGAAYEQYF. CDR3 coding DNA: TGCGCCAGCAGCCAAGATCGAGGGGCAGCCTACGAGCAGTACTTC. This sequence joins TRBV4-1 and TRBJ2-7, with D tentatively TRBD1 or TRBD2 (5 bases each). The CDR3 totals 15 residues. Germline CDR1 reads MGHRA; CDR2 reads YSYEKL. With 0 bases removed from V and 2 bases from J, the gap between germline ends came to 11 bases.